The clone carrying this T cell receptor (beta chain) was detected a few times. The data were taken from a study of early stage breast cancer tumors. Trimming cost V 2 bases and J 6 bases, with 13 bases left between them. This CDR3 has 14 amino acids. Germline CDR1 SEHNR, CDR2 FQNEAQ (reference sequence). TCRdb's copy holds only in-frame clones and misses some; the assay was immunoSEQ multiplex PCR. The sample lists 50,000 to 75,000 clones; over 65% were seen once. This clonotype was obtained from a person in their twenties or thirties with breast cancer. The J gene is TRBJ1-2, the V gene TRBV7-9; possible D gene TRBD1, 5 bases. The sequencing sample was made of blood. The CDR3 protein is CASSLITGLDGYTF. DNA for the CDR3: TGTGCCAGCAGCTTAATCACGGGGCTGGATGGCTACACCTTC.